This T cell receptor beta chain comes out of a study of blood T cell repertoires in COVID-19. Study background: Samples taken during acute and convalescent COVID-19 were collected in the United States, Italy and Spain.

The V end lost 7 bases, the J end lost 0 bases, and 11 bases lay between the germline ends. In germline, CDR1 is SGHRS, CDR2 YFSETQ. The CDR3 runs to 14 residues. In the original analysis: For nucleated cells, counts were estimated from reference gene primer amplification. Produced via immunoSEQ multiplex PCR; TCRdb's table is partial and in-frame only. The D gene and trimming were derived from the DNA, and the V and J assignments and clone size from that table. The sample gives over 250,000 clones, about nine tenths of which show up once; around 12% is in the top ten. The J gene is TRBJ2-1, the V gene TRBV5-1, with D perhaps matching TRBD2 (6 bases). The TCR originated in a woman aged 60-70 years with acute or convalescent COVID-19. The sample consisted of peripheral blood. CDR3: CASQSTSSYNEQFF. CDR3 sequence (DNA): TGCGCCAGCCAATCGACTAGCTCCTACAATGAGCAGTTCTTC.